What follows are 25 T cell receptor beta chains derived from one specimen sequenced in a study of PD-1 blockade in classical Hodgkin lymphoma. Specified time point: cycle 4 day 1 (C4D1), after 5 to 7 weeks of nivolumab. Relapse was seen in all patients after autologous stem cell transplantation, and brentuximab vedotin exposure was variable. The method was immunoSEQ multiplex PCR; TCRdb's version includes in-frame clones alone and lacks a portion of them. The sample lists about 15,000 clones, about 65% occurring once. The sample here was peripheral blood mononuclear cells (PBMCs), taken before the fourth cycle of nivolumab. The receptors derive from a human donor with classical Hodgkin lymphoma.

The rearrangement links TRBV9 to TRBJ1-2; 10 bases match TRBD1. The length of the CDR3 is 16 residues. Trimming at V came to 6 bases and at J to 6 bases, leaving 14 bases not matched to a gene. Germline loops: CDR1 SGDLS, CDR2 YYNGEE. CDR3 nucleotide sequence: TGTGCCAGCACCCTGGGGGGACCGGGACAGGGGAATGGCTACACCTTC. As protein: CASTLGGPGQGNGYTF.

The chain has TRBV6-6 and TRBJ2-5, with TRBD2 matching 11 bases. Judging by the DNA end, TRBJ2-7 fits better; the J call may be wrong. The V gene's germline CDR1 is MNHNY and CDR2 SVGAGI (reference sequence). The CDR3 contains 16 residues. The CDR3 DNA sequence: TGTGCCAGCAGTTACCCACTAGCGGGAGCAAGCTACGAGCAGTACTTC. Translating it yields CASSYPLAGASYEQYF.

The V gene is TRBV4-1, the J gene TRBJ2-3; D uncertain. The CDR3 spans 15 residues. V was cut by 1 base and J by 1 base, with 9 bases left in between. Germline lookup yields CDR1 MGHRA and CDR2 YSYEKL. The CDR3 nucleotides read TGCGCCAGCAGCCAAGCCCCCGTGGGCACAGATACGCAGTATTTT. Residues: CASSQAPVGTDTQYF.

The rearrangement links TRBV5-1 to TRBJ2-1; no definite D call. The V end lost 0 bases, the J end lost 9 bases, and 16 bases lay between the germline ends. This CDR3 contains 15 residues. Germline CDR1 reads SGHRS; CDR2 reads YFSETQ. CDR3 protein: CASSLETTLMGEQFF. The DNA for the CDR3 is TGCGCCAGCAGCTTGGAAACTACCCTAATGGGTGAGCAGTTCTTC.

The V gene is TRBV15, the J gene TRBJ2-1, with 7 bases identical to TRBD2. Trimming at V came to 4 bases and at J to 4 bases, leaving 7 bases not matched to a gene. The V gene's germline CDR1 is LNHNV and CDR2 YYDKDF (reference sequence). The CDR3 contains 15 residues. The CDR3, as DNA: TGTGCCACCAGCATCCTGCGGGAGCCTTACAATGAGCAGTTCTTC. Translation gives CATSILREPYNEQFF.

The rearrangement links TRBV28 to TRBJ2-1; TRBD2 agrees at 12 bases. The CDR3 is made up of 18 amino acids. Germline V gives CDR1 MDHEN, CDR2 SYDVKM. J was trimmed by 3 bases and V by 7 bases; bases with no gene match: 13. For the CDR3, the DNA is TGTGCCAGCACGAGGACCCTAGCGGGAGGGCCGGGCTACAATGAGCAGTTCTTC. It is translated as CASTRTLAGGPGYNEQFF.

This chain links TRBV28 with TRBJ2-1, with D perhaps matching TRBD2 (6 bases). This CDR3 comprises 18 residues. Germline values: CDR1 MDHEN, CDR2 SYDVKM. V was clipped by 3 bases and J by 4 bases, with 22 bases between them. The CDR3 nucleotides are TGTGCCAGCAGTTTGGTACTAGGTGGGACTGACTCATACAATGAGCAGTTCTTC. Residues: CASSLVLGGTDSYNEQFF.

The gene calls are TRBV19 and TRBJ2-2; no clear D gene. V shed 1 base and J shed 8 bases, with 8 bases lying between them. The CDR3 totals 13 residues. The germline V gene encodes CDR1 LNHDA and CDR2 SQIVND (reference sequence). The CDR3 DNA is TGTGCCAGTAGTATAGTCCCGGAGGGGGAGCTGTTTTTT. Protein: CASSIVPEGELFF. Supplemented by reference TRBV19 and TRBJ2-2, the full variable domain reads DGGITQSPKYLFRKEGQNVTLSCEQNLNHDAMYWYRQDPGQGLRLIYYSQIVNDFQKGDIAEGYSVSREKKESFPLTVTSAQKNPTAFYLCASSIVPEGELFFGEGSRLTVL.

The V and J genes are TRBV7-8 and TRBJ1-1; D not resolved. This CDR3 has 13 amino acids. Germline V CDR1 and CDR2: SGHVS, FQNEAQ. V was trimmed by 1 base and J by 2 bases, leaving 5 bases between them. CDR3 residues: CASSLEVNTEAFF. The CDR3 DNA reads TGTGCCAGCAGCTTAGAGGTCAACACTGAAGCTTTCTTT.

The chain combines TRBV6-5 with TRBJ1-2, with D unclear. The V end was cut by 1 base, the J end by 5 bases, with 14 bases between. The germline V gene encodes CDR1 MNHEY and CDR2 SVGAGI. The CDR3 is 15 amino acids. Here the CDR3 DNA reads TGTGCCAGCAGTTACTGGTCTGGGCGAGATTATGGCTACACCTTC. Its translation is CASSYWSGRDYGYTF.

The gene calls are TRBV28 and TRBJ1-1; TRBD1 agrees at 8 bases. The V segment lost 5 bases and the J segment 6 bases; nucleotides outside the gene matches: 2. CDR3 length: 12 amino acids. CDR1 and CDR2 (germline): MDHEN, SYDVKM. CDR3 protein: CASSKQGAEAFF. The CDR3 nucleotides read TGTGCCAGCAGTAAACAGGGGGCTGAAGCTTTCTTT.

The J gene is TRBJ1-3, the V gene TRBV5-6; maybe TRBD1 (5 bases). The CDR3 is 15 residues long. Trimming removed 4 bases at V and 8 bases at J, with 19 bases between. Germline V gene sequence: CDR1 SGHDT, CDR2 YYEEEE. The CDR3 is CASSTQPGRVDTIYF. CDR3 DNA: TGTGCCAGCAGCACCCAACCGGGACGAGTGGACACCATATATTTT.

By share, this clone counts as medium-sized (0.01 to 0.1%). The J gene is TRBJ1-3, the V gene TRBV4-2; D is possibly TRBD1 (5 bases). The V gene's germline CDR1 is LGHNA and CDR2 YNFKEQ. This CDR3 has 16 residues. Trimming removed 0 bases at V and 0 bases at J, with 9 bases between. The CDR3, as DNA: TGTGCCAGCAGCCAAGATACGACAGACTCTGGAAACACCATATATTTT. Translation gives CASSQDTTDSGNTIYF.

V usage is TRBV5-1 and J usage is TRBJ2-2, with D maybe TRBD2 (5 bases). The CDR3 is 16 residues long. V dropped 5 bases and J dropped 0 bases, with 14 bases sitting between them. The germline gives CDR1 SGHRS, CDR2 YFSETQ. The CDR3 spells CASRALISANTGELFF. CDR3 nucleotides: TGCGCCAGCAGGGCGCTGATTAGCGCGAACACCGGGGAGCTGTTTTTT.

V gene TRBV7-8 combines with J gene TRBJ1-1; D is possibly TRBD1 (5 bases). The CDR3 totals 13 residues. The V and J ends lost 3 bases and 4 bases respectively, with 9 bases between them. Germline values: CDR1 SGHVS, CDR2 FQNEAQ. CDR3 bases: TGTGCCAGCAGCTTCGACAGAAGCACTGAAGCTTTCTTT. Translated: CASSFDRSTEAFF.

The V call is TRBV4-1, the J call TRBJ2-3; D possibly matches TRBD1 or TRBD2 (5 bases each). There are 13 residues in the CDR3. V was shortened by 1 base and J by 10 bases, with 12 bases between the two germline ends. Germline V CDR1 and CDR2: MGHRA, YSYEKL. In DNA form, the CDR3 reads TGCGCCAGCAGCCAAGTCCGGGACCAGGCGCAGTATTTT. It specifies CASSQVRDQAQYF.

The rearrangement uses TRBV27 and TRBJ2-7; D uncertain. Trimming took off 0 bases at V and 6 bases at J, with 9 bases between the two ends. This CDR3 is built from 13 residues. The germline gives CDR1 MNHEY, CDR2 SMNVEV (reference sequence). The CDR3 spells CASSLSHPGEQYF. The DNA for the CDR3 is TGTGCCAGCAGTTTATCGCACCCCGGCGAGCAGTACTTC.

V gene TRBV28 combines with J gene TRBJ2-1, with D possibly being TRBD2 (6 bases). Deletions cut 10 bases from V and 8 bases from J, with 18 bases between. From germline, CDR1 is MDHEN and CDR2 SYDVKM. The CDR3 spans 13 residues. The CDR3: CATYGGSAYEQFF. The CDR3 DNA reads as TGTGCCACCTATGGGGGGAGCGCCTATGAGCAGTTCTTC.

The chain joins TRBV19 to TRBJ2-7; 7 nucleotides align to TRBD2. Germline CDR1 is LNHDA and CDR2 is SQIVND (reference sequence). The CDR3 has 14 residues. Trimming at V came to 6 bases and at J to 1 base, leaving 6 bases not matched to a gene. The CDR3 DNA sequence: TGTGCCAGTAGGCCGGCTAGCGGTTCCTACGAGCAGTACTTC. Residues: CASRPASGSYEQYF.

The genes are TRBV5-1 and TRBJ2-2; TRBD2 matches 11 bases. CDR1 and CDR2 from the germline V gene are SGHRS and YFSETQ. The J segment lost 0 bases and the V segment lost 1 base, leaving 5 bases of the junction unmatched. The CDR3 spans 18 residues. The CDR3 region is CASSLTSGGYSNTGELFF. The CDR3 bases are TGCGCCAGCAGCTTGACTAGCGGGGGATATTCGAACACCGGGGAGCTGTTTTTT.

This rearrangement joins TRBV18 to TRBJ2-6; 7 positions agree with TRBD1. Germline V lookup: CDR1 KGHSH, CDR2 LQKENI. The V gene end was trimmed by 3 bases and the J gene end by 4 bases; junction bases not matched to a gene: 6. The CDR3 loop spans 16 amino acids. The CDR3 DNA reads as TGTGCCAGCTCACCCTCGACAGGGTCCGGGGCCAACGTCCTGACTTTC. The encoded protein is CASSPSTGSGANVLTF.

V usage is TRBV1 and J usage is TRBJ2-7. TRBV1 is flagged as a pseudogene. There are 15 residues in the CDR3. The CDR3 region has the DNA TGCGCCAGCAGCCAAGATCCCCTGAGGGGCGACGAGCAGTACTTC. The encoded protein is CASSQDPLRGDEQYF.

The chain's CDR3 is CASSDGGTEAFF. The CDR3 nucleotides are TGTGCCAGCAGTGACGGGGGTACTGAAGCTTTCTTT. This chain connects TRBV6-4 to TRBJ1-1; possibly TRBD1 for D (5 bases). The CDR3 has 12 residues. Trimming removed 2 bases from V and 5 bases from J, with 6 bases in between. Germline assignment: CDR1 MRHNA and CDR2 SNTAGT.

The chain joins TRBV5-1 to TRBJ1-1, with a possible D match to TRBD1 (5 bases). The germline gives CDR1 SGHRS, CDR2 YFSETQ. V was trimmed by 6 bases and J by 4 bases, leaving 10 bases between them. This CDR3 has 12 amino acids. The CDR3 DNA follows: TGCGCCAGCACCCCGGGGGGCACTGAAGCTTTCTTT. This encodes CASTPGGTEAFF.

This chain links TRBV18 with TRBJ2-7; TRBD1 matches at 9 bases. CDR3 size: 15 residues. Germline V CDR1 and CDR2: KGHSH, LQKENI. J lost 0 bases, V lost 5 bases, and 5 bases had no gene match. The CDR3 DNA is TGTGCCAGCTCAAGCCGGACAGGGGCCTCCTACGAGCAGTACTTC. This translates into CASSSRTGASYEQYF.